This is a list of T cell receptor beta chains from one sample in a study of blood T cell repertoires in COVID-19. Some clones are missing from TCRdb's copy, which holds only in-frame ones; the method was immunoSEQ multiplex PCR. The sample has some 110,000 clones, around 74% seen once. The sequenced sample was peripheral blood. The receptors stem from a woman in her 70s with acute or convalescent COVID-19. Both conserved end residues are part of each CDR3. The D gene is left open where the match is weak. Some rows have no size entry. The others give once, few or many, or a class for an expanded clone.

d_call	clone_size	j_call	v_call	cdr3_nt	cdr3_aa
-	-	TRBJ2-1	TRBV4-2	TGTGCCAGCAGCCAAAGTTTCCCGAGCTCCTACAATGAGCAGTTCTTC	CASSQSFPSSYNEQFF
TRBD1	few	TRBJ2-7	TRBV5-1	TGCGCCAGCAGCCCGCGACAGGGGACGGGCTACGAGCAGTACTTC	CASSPRQGTGYEQYF
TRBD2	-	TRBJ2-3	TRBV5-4	TGTGCCAGCAGCCCAGGATCGGGGGGACGCACAGATACGCAGTATTTT	CASSPGSGGRTDTQYF
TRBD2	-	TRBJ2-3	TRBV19	TGTGCCAGTAGTATTAATAGCGGGGGGCCGAATACGCAGTATTTT	CASSINSGGPNTQYF
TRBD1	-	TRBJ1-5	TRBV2	TGTGCCAGCAGTGAACAAGGGGGCTTCAATCAGCCCCAGCATTTT	CASSEQGGFNQPQHF
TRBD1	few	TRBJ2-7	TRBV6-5	TGTGCCAGCAGTTACGGGACAGTAGGCTACGAGCAGTACTTC	CASSYGTVGYEQYF
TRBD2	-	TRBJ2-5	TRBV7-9	TGTGCCAGCAGCTTATTATCCGGGACTAGCGGGGGGCGCCCCGAGACCCAGTACTTC	CASSLLSGTSGGRPETQYF
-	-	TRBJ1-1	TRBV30	TGTGCCTGGAGTGTAGGGACAACGAGGGGGAACACTGAAGCTTTCTTT	CAWSVGTTRGNTEAFF
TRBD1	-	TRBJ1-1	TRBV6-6	TGTGCCAGCAGTGACAGGGGTTGGGCCACTGAAGCTTTCTTT	CASSDRGWATEAFF
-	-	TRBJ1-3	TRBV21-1	TGTGCCAGCAGCAAAGACCCAGGCTCTGGAAACACCATATATTTT	CASSKDPGSGNTIYF
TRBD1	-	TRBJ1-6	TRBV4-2	TGTGCCAGCAGCCACGAGGACAGGTCCTATAATTCACCCCTCCACTTT	CASSHEDRSYNSPLHF
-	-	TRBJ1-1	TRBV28	TGTGCCAGCAGTCAGGGATTCAACACTGAAGCTTTCTTT	CASSQGFNTEAFF
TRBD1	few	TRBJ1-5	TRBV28	TGTGCCAGCACACAGGGGAGAGATCAGCCCCAGCATTTT	CASTQGRDQPQHF
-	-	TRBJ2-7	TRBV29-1	TGCAGCGTTGGGGGGACAACCTACGAGCAGTACTTC	CSVGGTTYEQYF
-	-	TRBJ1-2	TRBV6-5	TGTGCCAGCAGTTACACTCACAGGGTTGGAGGCTACACCTTC	CASSYTHRVGGYTF
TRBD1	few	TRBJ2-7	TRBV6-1	TGTGCCAGCAGTGAAGTCCCGACAGGGGGCTTCTACGAGCAGTACTTC	CASSEVPTGGFYEQYF